This T cell receptor beta chain was profiled in a study of STAT5B mutations in CD4+ large granular lymphocyte leukemia. V shed 1 base and J shed 4 bases, with 11 bases lying between them. Germline CDR1 and CDR2: KGHSH and LQKENI. CDR3 length: 14 amino acids. Study-level points and caveats: No patients shared main leukemic clonotypes, though roughly 25% appeared at low frequency elsewhere. Patient CD4-sorted repertoires stayed more clonal than healthy ones after leukemic-clone removal.

This table comes from immunoSEQ multiplex PCR, and its TCRdb copy is limited to in-frame clones, with some not included. The sample carries roughly 38,000 clones, 75% to 85% recorded once. A remark on this clone: Its antigen is unidentified.

The origin of this receptor is a human donor in good health. The sequenced material came from CD4+ T cells from blood buffy coats. V usage is TRBV18 and J usage is TRBJ2-7, with D perhaps being TRBD1 or TRBD2 (5 bases each). Here the CDR3 DNA reads TGTGCCAGCTCACCACGGCAGGGACGGTACGAGCAGTACTTC. Translation gives CASSPRQGRYEQYF. The full variable domain, its missing parts supplied by reference TRBV18 and TRBJ2-7, is NAGVMQNPRHLVRRRGQEARLRCSPMKGHSHVYWYRQLPEEGLKFMVYLQKENIIDESGMPKERFSAEFPKEGPSILRIQQVVRGDSAAYFCASSPRQGRYEQYFGPGTRLTVT.